This TCR beta chain was captured in a study of T cell repertoires in cytomegalovirus infection. TCRdb independently ran MiXCR on the reads; one entry per CDR3 protein. Of a few hundred thousand distinct CDR3 sequences listed, 42% are singletons. The length of the CDR3 is 13 residues. Germline V lookup: CDR1 GTSNPN, CDR2 SVGIG (reference sequence). The ends were cut back, 4 bases at V and 8 bases at J, with 14 bases in the middle. On this clonotype itself: Its antigen is undetermined.

Sequencing used cultured PBMCs, obtained from culture after CMV antigen stimulation. This TCR came from a human donor in good health (CMV status not recorded). Some clones in this sample may be carry-over from other donors' samples. The chain employs TRBV30 and TRBJ1-4, with D possibly being TRBD1 (5 bases). The CDR3 DNA sequence: TGTGCCTGGAACCCGGGACGGGACGAAAAACTGTTTTTT. Its protein is CAWNPGRDEKLFF.